Below, 23 T cell receptor beta chains from the same sample are listed, as sequenced in a study of OX40 agonist ivuxolimab in advanced cancers. The assay was immunoSEQ multiplex PCR, and TCRdb's table has in-frame clones only and misses some. The sample lists roughly 59,000 clones, nearly 85% occurring once. Source: CD4+ or CD8+ T cells sorted from blood, taken in a trial of the OX40 agonist ivuxolimab. The receptor set was obtained from an adult with an advanced solid tumor such as melanoma, head and neck, liver or kidney cancer.

This clone came up a few times. J is TRBJ2-1 and V is TRBV2; D tentatively reads TRBD1 or TRBD2 (5 bases each). This CDR3 is 16 amino acids long. Germline V lookup: CDR1 SNHLY, CDR2 FYNNEI. The V and J ends lost 6 bases and 2 bases respectively, with 17 bases between them. Written as DNA, the CDR3 is TGTGCCAGCAGCGCAGAATCCGGGACCACCTACAATGAGCAGTTCTTC. It translates to CASSAESGTTYNEQFF.

V gene TRBV10-2 combines with J gene TRBJ2-5, with D hard to call. V was clipped by 5 bases and J by 5 bases, with 9 bases between them. The CDR3 runs 12 residues. Germline V CDR1 and CDR2: WSHSY, SAAADI. CDR3 protein: CASSKARETQYF. DNA for the CDR3: TGCGCCAGCAGTAAGGCGAGGGAGACCCAGTACTTC.

The chain combines TRBV6-1 with TRBJ1-4, with 8 positions matching TRBD1. The CDR3 contains 15 residues. Germline V gives CDR1 MNHNS, CDR2 SASEGT. The junction had 5 bases not matched to a gene; V was cut back by 3 bases and J by 5 bases. DNA of the CDR3: TGTGCCAGCAGTGACTATAACAGGGGGAATGAAAAACTGTTTTTT. This translates into CASSDYNRGNEKLFF.

The CDR3 coding sequence is TGTGCCAGTAGTATTCAAGTTGGGCAGCCCCAGCATTTT. Amino acid sequence: CASSIQVGQPQHF. The rearrangement uses TRBV19 and TRBJ1-5; D is unclear. Germline loops: CDR1 LNHDA, CDR2 SQIVND (reference sequence). Deletions cut 3 bases from V and 7 bases from J, with 10 bases between. The CDR3 totals 13 residues.

This clone was observed a few times. This chain links TRBV6-5 with TRBJ1-5, with 7 bases lining up with TRBD1. The CDR3 extends over 14 amino acids. V trimming: 0 bases; J trimming: 4 bases; junction bases outside the gene matches: 0. Germline-derived CDR1 and CDR2 are MNHEY and SVGAGI. The CDR3 DNA reads as TGTGCCAGCAGTTACTCGACAGGGAATCAGCCCCAGCATTTT. This codes for CASSYSTGNQPQHF.

This clone was found once. This chain links TRBV30 with TRBJ1-3; TRBD1 might be the D (6 bases). In germline, CDR1 is GTSNPN, CDR2 SVGIG (reference sequence). The CDR3 has 15 residues. V was pared by 1 base and J by 3 bases, with 13 bases between. In nucleotides, the CDR3 is TGTGCCTGGAGTGATGGGGGCGCGGGTGGAAACACCATATATTTT. Residues: CAWSDGGAGGNTIYF.

The V gene is TRBV5-1, the J gene TRBJ2-5; maybe TRBD2 (5 bases). Trimming cost V 2 bases and J 4 bases, with 15 bases left between them. The CDR3 spans 15 residues. Germline values: CDR1 SGHRS, CDR2 YFSETQ. The CDR3 loop reads CASSFGGSGGETQYF. The DNA for the CDR3 is TGCGCCAGCAGCTTTGGTGGGAGTGGAGGAGAGACCCAGTACTTC.

The V gene is TRBV4-1, the J gene TRBJ2-3, with D uncertain. The CDR3 covers 12 residues. Trimming cost V 7 bases and J 0 bases, with 5 bases left between them. Looked up from germline, CDR1 is MGHRA and CDR2 is YSYEKL. In nucleotides, the CDR3 is TGCGCCAGCATCGGTAGCACAGATACGCAGTATTTT. Its translation is CASIGSTDTQYF.

J is TRBJ1-1 and V is TRBV29-1; 7 bases are a match to TRBD1. Germline V gene lookup returns CDR1 SQVTM and CDR2 ANQGSEA. The length of the CDR3 is 13 residues. V shed 4 bases and J 3 bases; nucleotides not matched to a gene: 5. The CDR3 reads CSVGQGEDTEAFF. Written as DNA, the CDR3 is TGCAGCGTTGGACAGGGCGAGGACACTGAAGCTTTCTTT.

The V and J genes are TRBV4-2 and TRBJ2-2; D is ambiguous. Deletions cut 0 bases from V and 6 bases from J, with 5 bases between. CDR3 length: 13 residues. In germline, CDR1 is LGHNA, CDR2 YNFKEQ. The CDR3 DNA is TGTGCCAGCAGCCAAGATCTAGCCGGGGAGCTGTTTTTT. It specifies CASSQDLAGELFF.

The chain uses TRBV7-9 and TRBJ1-4; D is ambiguous. The V and J ends lost 0 bases and 7 bases respectively, with 3 bases between them. Germline V gene lookup returns CDR1 SEHNR and CDR2 FQNEAQ (reference sequence). The CDR3 consists of 12 residues. The CDR3: CASSLASEKLFF. The CDR3 region has the DNA TGTGCCAGCAGCTTAGCAAGTGAAAAACTGTTTTTT.

The rearrangement joins TRBV28 to TRBJ2-7; 7 nucleotides line up with TRBD1. The J segment lost 5 bases and the V segment lost 6 bases, leaving 7 bases of the junction unmatched. CDR3 length equals 13 residues. In germline, CDR1 is MDHEN, CDR2 SYDVKM. CDR3 sequence: CASREQGSDEQYF. The CDR3 nucleotides read TGTGCCAGCAGAGAACAGGGGTCGGACGAGCAGTACTTC.

The chain couples TRBV19 to TRBJ1-5; 12 nucleotides match TRBD1. Germline V gives CDR1 LNHDA, CDR2 SQIVND (reference sequence). V trimming: 5 bases; J trimming: 4 bases; junction bases outside the gene matches: 9. This CDR3 is 17 amino acids long. Written as DNA, the CDR3 is TGTGCCAGTAGTCCCGGGACAGGGGGCGATGGGAATCAGCCCCAGCATTTT. It translates to CASSPGTGGDGNQPQHF.

The chain recombines TRBV5-1 with TRBJ2-7, with D maybe TRBD2 (5 bases). The CDR3 length is 16 residues. Germline CDR1 reads SGHRS; CDR2 reads YFSETQ. Trimming removed 2 bases from V and 0 bases from J, with 15 bases in between. CDR3 sequence: CASSFTGKSSSYEQYF. In DNA, the CDR3 is TGCGCCAGCAGCTTTACGGGAAAGAGTAGCTCCTACGAGCAGTACTTC.

This clone appeared a single time. Here the CDR3 reads CASSGMESGNTIYF. The CDR3 DNA follows: TGTGCCAGCTCAGGCATGGAATCTGGAAACACCATATATTTT. The rearrangement links TRBV18 to TRBJ1-3; D not certain. Germline V lookup: CDR1 KGHSH, CDR2 LQKENI. The CDR3 is 14 residues long. V lost 5 bases, J lost 1 base, and 9 bases lay in between. The complete variable domain, with remaining parts taken from reference TRBV18 and TRBJ1-3, reads NAGVMQNPRHLVRRRGQEARLRCSPMKGHSHVYWYRQLPEEGLKFMVYLQKENIIDESGMPKERFSAEFPKEGPSILRIQQVVRGDSAAYFCASSGMESGNTIYFGEGSWLTVV.

The chain employs TRBV5-5 and TRBJ2-7; tentatively, D is TRBD1 or TRBD2 (5 bases each). With 0 bases removed from V and 4 bases from J, the gap between germline ends came to 14 bases. The CDR3 loop spans 15 amino acids. Germline lookup yields CDR1 SGHKS and CDR2 YYEKEE (reference sequence). The CDR3 loop is CASSLASLGTYEQYF. In DNA, the CDR3 is TGTGCCAGCAGCTTGGCGTCTCTGGGGACGTACGAGCAGTACTTC.

The chain has TRBV9 and TRBJ1-2; D not certain. V was shortened by 0 bases and J by 8 bases, with 11 bases between the two germline ends. Germline V gene lookup returns CDR1 SGDLS and CDR2 YYNGEE. The CDR3 is made up of 13 amino acids. The CDR3 sequence is CASSVALEGGYTF. The CDR3 DNA reads as TGTGCCAGCAGCGTAGCATTGGAGGGAGGCTACACCTTC.

The chain carries TRBV5-3 and TRBJ2-3; the D gene is possibly TRBD2 (6 bases). TRBV5-3 is an ORF, and what it does is uncertain. The CDR3 runs to 15 residues. V lost 4 bases, J lost 2 bases, and 14 bases lay in between. The CDR3 region has the DNA TGTGCCAGAAGCGCCTGGTGGGGGGACACAGATACGCAGTATTTT. Translating gives CARSAWWGDTDTQYF.

J is TRBJ2-7 and V is TRBV7-9; D not certain. V was shortened by 3 bases and J by 2 bases, with 14 bases between the two germline ends. The CDR3 runs 15 residues. The germline gives CDR1 SEHNR, CDR2 FQNEAQ (reference sequence). The CDR3 region has the DNA TGTGCCAGCAGCTTGGGCGCCGGGCCTGCCTACGAGCAGTACTTC. This gives the protein CASSLGAGPAYEQYF. Drawing the rest from reference TRBV7-9 and TRBJ2-7, the complete variable domain is DTGVSQNPRHKITKRGQNVTFRCDPISEHNRLYWYRQTLGQGPEFLTYFQNEAQLEKSRLLSDRFSAERPKGSFSTLEIQRTEQGDSAMYLCASSLGAGPAYEQYFGPGTRLTVT.

The V and J genes are TRBV5-8 and TRBJ2-6; D not resolved. V was cut by 1 base and J by 0 bases, with 5 bases left in between. The CDR3 has 15 amino acids. Germline V gives CDR1 SGHTS, CDR2 YDEGEE. In DNA, the CDR3 is TGTGCCAGCAGCTTGCAGATCTCTGGGGCCAACGTCCTGACTTTC. Amino acid sequence: CASSLQISGANVLTF. The entire variable domain, with the rest obtained from reference TRBV5-8 and TRBJ2-6, is as follows: EAGVTQSPTHLIKTRGQQATLRCSPISGHTSVYWYQQALGLGLQFLLWYDEGEERNRGNFPPRFSGRQFPNYSSELNVNALELEDSALYLCASSLQISGANVLTFGAGSRLTVL.

The chain employs TRBV19 and TRBJ2-7, with 8 positions matching TRBD1. CDR1 and CDR2 from the germline V gene are LNHDA and SQIVND (reference sequence). The CDR3 runs 16 residues. The trim removed 4 bases at V and 0 bases at J, leaving 8 bases unmatched. CDR3 sequence: CASSSNWDRRSYEQYF. DNA for the CDR3: TGTGCCAGTAGTAGCAACTGGGACAGGCGCTCCTACGAGCAGTACTTC.

This chain joins TRBV2 and TRBJ2-7; weak D call: TRBD2 (7 bases). V shed 8 bases and J shed 4 bases, with 24 bases lying between them. The CDR3 totals 16 residues. CDR1 is SNHLY, CDR2 FYNNEI, per germline. CDR3 loop: CASVSTGRGAKYEQYF. CDR3 in DNA: TGTGCCAGCGTCAGCACGGGTCGGGGGGCCAAGTACGAGCAGTACTTC. Full variable domain (rest looked up from reference TRBV2 and TRBJ2-7): EPEVTQTPSHQVTQMGQEVILRCVPISNHLYFYWYRQILGQKVEFLVSFYNNEISEKSEIFDDQFSVERPDGSNFTLKIRSTKLEDSAMYFCASVSTGRGAKYEQYFGPGTRLTVT.

The chain couples TRBV19 to TRBJ2-5; the D gene could be TRBD1 or TRBD2 (5 bases each). Germline V lookup: CDR1 LNHDA, CDR2 SQIVND (reference sequence). The CDR3 contains 15 residues. V dropped 5 bases and J dropped 5 bases, with 18 bases sitting between them. As DNA, the CDR3 is TGTGCCAGTAGTCCTATCGGGGCTAACTCGGAGACCCAGTACTTC. This translates into CASSPIGANSETQYF.